The sequence of this T cell receptor beta chain was determined in a study of cytomegalovirus exposure and HLA in healthy donors. In regard to this clone: The antigen is unknown.

The PCR used 60 Vbeta and 13 Jbeta primers. Method: immunoSEQ multiplex PCR; TCRdb's copy keeps in-frame clones and lacks some. The sample lists tens of thousands of clones; roughly four fifths were seen once. Findings and limits, study-wide: The authors assumed roughly uniform sequencing depth across donors for presence/absence analyses. V- and J-gene trimming of TCR beta was linked (in a later analysis) to a missense DCLRE1C variant.

Germline V gene data show CDR1 as SQVTM and CDR2 as ANQGSEA. V gave up 6 bases and J gave up 6 bases, with 17 bases separating them. This CDR3 spans 14 amino acids. The sample consisted of PBMCs. This TCR came from a woman aged 30 to 39 in good health and CMV-seropositive. The chain joins TRBV29-1 to TRBJ2-2, with D perhaps matching TRBD2 (5 bases). CDR3 sequence: CSVGPGVSAGELFF. Written as DNA, the CDR3 is TGCAGCGTGGGCCCCGGGGTGTCGGCCGGGGAGCTGTTTTTT.